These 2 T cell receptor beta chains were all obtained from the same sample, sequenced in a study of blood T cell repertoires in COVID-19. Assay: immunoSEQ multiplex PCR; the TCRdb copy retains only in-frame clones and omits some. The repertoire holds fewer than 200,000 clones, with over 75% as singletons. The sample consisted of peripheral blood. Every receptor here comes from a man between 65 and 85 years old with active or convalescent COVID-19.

The CDR3 DNA is TGTGCCAGCAGCCCTGGGCGGGGATCCTACGAGCAGTACTTC. The encoded protein is CASSPGRGSYEQYF. V gene TRBV7-9 combines with J gene TRBJ2-7; tentatively, D is TRBD2 (6 bases). This CDR3 has 14 amino acids. V was shortened by 5 bases and J by 1 base, with 12 bases between the two germline ends. CDR1 is SEHNR and CDR2 is FQNEAQ in the germline V gene (reference sequence).

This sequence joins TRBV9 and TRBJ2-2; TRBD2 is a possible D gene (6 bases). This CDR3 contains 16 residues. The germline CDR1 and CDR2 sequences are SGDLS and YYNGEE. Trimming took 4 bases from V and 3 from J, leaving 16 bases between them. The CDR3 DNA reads TGTGCCAGCAGCCAAGATGGGGGGTTTTACACCGGGGAGCTGTTTTTT. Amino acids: CASSQDGGFYTGELFF. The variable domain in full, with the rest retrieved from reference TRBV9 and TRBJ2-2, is DSGVTQTPKHLITATGQRVTLRCSPRSGDLSVYWYQQSLDQGLQFLIQYYNGEERAKGNILERFSAQQFPDLHSELNLSSLELGDSALYFCASSQDGGFYTGELFFGEGSRLTVL.